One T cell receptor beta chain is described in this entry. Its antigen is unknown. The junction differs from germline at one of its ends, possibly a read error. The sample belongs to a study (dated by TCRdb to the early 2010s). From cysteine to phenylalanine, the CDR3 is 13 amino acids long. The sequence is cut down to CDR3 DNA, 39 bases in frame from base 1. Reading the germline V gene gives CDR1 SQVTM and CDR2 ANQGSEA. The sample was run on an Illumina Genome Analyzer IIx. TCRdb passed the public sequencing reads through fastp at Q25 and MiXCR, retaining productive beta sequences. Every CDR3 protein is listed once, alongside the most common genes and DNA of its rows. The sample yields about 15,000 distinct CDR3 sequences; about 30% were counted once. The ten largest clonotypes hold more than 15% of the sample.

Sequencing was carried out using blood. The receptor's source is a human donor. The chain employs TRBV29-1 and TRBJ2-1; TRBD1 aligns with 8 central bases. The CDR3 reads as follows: CNIVGTGTNEQFF. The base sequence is TGTAACATTGTGGGGACAGGAACCAATGAGCAGTTCTTC.